This T cell receptor beta chain was recorded in a study of shared clonotypes between healthy human individuals. Naive CD8 cells, CD45RO-negative and positively selected for CCR7, excluded terminally differentiated effector memory CD45RA+ cells. The CDR3 consists of 16 residues. J lost 3 bases, V lost 2 bases, and 9 bases had no gene match. The V gene's germline CDR1 is SEHNR and CDR2 FQNEAQ (reference sequence). Measured with immunoSEQ multiplex PCR; TCRdb has only the in-frame clones, and not every one. This sample carries around 1.9 million clones, 85% to 95% of them seen once, and the ten largest clones take roughly 1.8%.

The receptor was isolated from a young man in good health. Some clones in this sample may be carry-over from other donors' samples. The sample was naive CD8+ T cells from PBMCs. The rearrangement links TRBV7-9 to TRBJ2-7; 8 bases align to TRBD1. The chain's CDR3 is CASSLTRTGHFYEQYF. The CDR3 DNA follows: TGTGCCAGCAGCTTAACCCGGACAGGGCACTTCTACGAGCAGTACTTC.